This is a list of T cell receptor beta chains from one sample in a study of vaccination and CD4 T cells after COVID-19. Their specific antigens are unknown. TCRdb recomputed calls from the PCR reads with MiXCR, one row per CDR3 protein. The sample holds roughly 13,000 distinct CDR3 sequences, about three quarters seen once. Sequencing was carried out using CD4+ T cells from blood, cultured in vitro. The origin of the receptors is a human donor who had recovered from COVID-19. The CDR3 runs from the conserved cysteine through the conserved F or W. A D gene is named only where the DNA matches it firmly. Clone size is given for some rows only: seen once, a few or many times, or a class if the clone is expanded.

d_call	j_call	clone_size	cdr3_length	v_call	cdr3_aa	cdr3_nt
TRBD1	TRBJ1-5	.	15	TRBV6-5	CASSSRQGSNQPQHF	TGTGCCAGCAGTTCCCGACAGGGGAGCAATCAGCCCCAGCATTTT
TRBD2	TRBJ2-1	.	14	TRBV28	CASSSSGGTNEQFF	TGTGCCAGCAGTTCATCGGGAGGAACCAATGAGCAGTTCTTC
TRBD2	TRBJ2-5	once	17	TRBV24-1	CATSDNSGTSGRETQYF	TGTGCCACCAGTGATAACTCCGGGACTAGCGGGAGAGAGACCCAGTACTTC
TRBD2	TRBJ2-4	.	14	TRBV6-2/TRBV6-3	CASKGSGRRNIQYF	TGTGCCAGCAAGGGTAGCGGGAGGAGGAACATTCAGTACTTC
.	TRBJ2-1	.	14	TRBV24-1	CATSDYYSGNEQFF	TGTGCCACCAGTGATTATTACAGTGGCAATGAGCAGTTCTTC
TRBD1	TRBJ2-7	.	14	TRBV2	CASSDWQGANEQYF	TGTGCCAGCAGTGACTGGCAGGGGGCAAACGAGCAGTACTTC
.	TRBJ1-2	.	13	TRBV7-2	CASSFGINYGYTF	TGTGCCAGCAGCTTCGGCATAAACTATGGCTACACCTTC
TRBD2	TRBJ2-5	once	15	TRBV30	CAWSVGLAGAKTQYF	TGTGCCTGGAGTGTGGGGCTAGCGGGAGCAAAGACCCAGTACTTC
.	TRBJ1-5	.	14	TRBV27	CASSFRDSNQPQHF	TGTGCCAGCAGTTTCCGGGACAGCAATCAGCCCCAGCATTTT
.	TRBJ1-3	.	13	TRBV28	CASWSGTGNTIYF	TGTGCCAGTTGGTCGGGGACTGGAAACACCATATATTTT
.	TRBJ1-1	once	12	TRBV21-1	CASSRWGTEAFF	TGTGCCAGCAGCCGGTGGGGCACTGAAGCTTTCTTT
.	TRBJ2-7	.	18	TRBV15	CATSPHWGRGPPSYEQYF	TGTGCCACCAGCCCGCATTGGGGACGGGGCCCTCCCTCCTACGAGCAGTACTTC
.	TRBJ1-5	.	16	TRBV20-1	CSARVLTGGPNQPQHF	TGCAGTGCTAGAGTCCTAACGGGGGGTCCTAATCAGCCCCAGCATTTT
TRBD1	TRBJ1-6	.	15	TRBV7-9	CASSLERQGNSPLHF	TGTGCCAGCAGCTTAGAGAGACAGGGTAATTCACCCCTCCACTTT
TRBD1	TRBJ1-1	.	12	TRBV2	CASSRQGTEAFF	TGTGCCAGCAGTCGACAGGGGACTGAAGCTTTCTTT
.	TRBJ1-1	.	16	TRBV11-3	CASSLDQPEENTEAFF	TGTGCCAGCAGCTTAGATCAGCCGGAAGAGAACACTGAAGCTTTCTTT
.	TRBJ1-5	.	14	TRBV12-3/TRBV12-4	CASRSGMANQPQHF	TGTGCCAGCAGGTCCGGGATGGCAAATCAGCCCCAGCATTTT
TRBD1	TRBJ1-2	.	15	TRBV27	CASSSTTGAFYGYTF	TGTGCCAGCAGTTCAACGACAGGGGCGTTCTATGGCTACACCTTC
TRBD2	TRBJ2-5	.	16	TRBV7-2	CASSLVGGNQGETQYF	TGTGCCAGCAGCTTAGTCGGGGGGAATCAAGGCGAGACCCAGTACTTC
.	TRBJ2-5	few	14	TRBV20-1	CSARESTLQETQYF	TGCAGTGCTAGAGAGTCAACTTTACAAGAGACCCAGTACTTC
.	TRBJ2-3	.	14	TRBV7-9	CASTRVVGTDTQYF	TGTGCCAGCACCCGGGTGGTGGGTACAGATACGCAGTATTTT
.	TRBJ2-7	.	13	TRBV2	CASGKNRVWEQYF	TGTGCCAGCGGCAAAAACAGGGTGTGGGAGCAGTACTTC
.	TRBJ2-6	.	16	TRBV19	CASSKGGYSGANVLTF	TGTGCCAGTAGTAAAGGGGGGTACTCTGGGGCCAACGTCCTGACTTTC
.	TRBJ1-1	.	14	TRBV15	CATSRQLDWTEAFF	TGTGCCACCAGCAGACAATTGGACTGGACTGAAGCTTTCTTT
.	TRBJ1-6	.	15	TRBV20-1	CSASFPGGFNSPLHF	TGCAGTGCTAGTTTCCCGGGAGGATTTAATTCACCCCTCCACTTT
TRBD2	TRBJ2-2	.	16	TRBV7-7	CASSKIAGVNTGELFF	TGTGCTAGCAGCAAAATAGCGGGAGTAAACACCGGGGAGCTGTTTTTT
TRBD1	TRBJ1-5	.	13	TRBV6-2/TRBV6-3	CASTRTGRQPQHF	TGTGCCAGCACCCGGACAGGGCGCCAGCCCCAGCATTTT
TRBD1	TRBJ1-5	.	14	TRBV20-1	CSAINDRGRQPQHF	TGCAGTGCTATCAACGACAGGGGTCGGCAGCCCCAGCATTTT
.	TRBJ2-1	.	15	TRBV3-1	CASSQDLAPLNEQFF	TGTGCCAGCAGCCAAGATCTAGCTCCTCTCAATGAGCAGTTCTTC